The 30 T cell receptor beta chains below come from one sample, sequenced in a study of blood T cells in healthy people across ages. Primers used in a second PCR of about 7 to 12 cycles were a sample-barcoded 5' primer and a J-beta primer mix. TCRdb used MiXCR to reprocess the 5' RACE reads, holding one entry per CDR3 protein. The sample comprises more than 1.4 million distinct CDR3 sequences, approximately 38% of which are singletons, and 7% to 9.5% rests with the top ten. Sequences were obtained from blood. These receptors all stem from a woman under 30 in good health.

This CDR3 is CASSANAAGLPNTGELFF. In DNA, the CDR3 is TGCGCCAGCAGCGCTAACGCGGCAGGGCTACCGAACACCGGGGAGCTGTTTTTT. This chain joins TRBV5-1 and TRBJ2-2, with D maybe TRBD1 (5 bases). This CDR3 has 18 amino acids. V lost 4 bases, J lost 0 bases, and 19 bases lay in between. The V gene's germline CDR1 is SGHRS and CDR2 YFSETQ. Full variable domain (outside the CDR3, taken from reference TRBV5-1 and TRBJ2-2): KAGVTQTPRYLIKTRGQQVTLSCSPISGHRSVSWYQQTPGQGLQFLFEYFSETQRNKGNFPGRFSGRQFSNSRSEMNVSTLELGDSALYLCASSANAAGLPNTGELFFGEGSRLTVL.

V usage is TRBV5-5 and J usage is TRBJ2-3, with 7 bases that match TRBD2. CDR3 length: 16 amino acids. From germline, CDR1 is SGHKS and CDR2 YYEKEE (reference sequence). The J segment lost 1 base and the V segment lost 4 bases, leaving 9 bases of the junction unmatched. In DNA form, the CDR3 reads TGTGCCAGCAGCGGGTGGCTCCGGGAGGGCACAGATACGCAGTATTTT. Residues: CASSGWLREGTDTQYF.

The chain joins TRBV2 to TRBJ2-4, with TRBD1 identical over 10 bases. The V and J ends lost 11 bases and 13 bases, in that order; junction bases with no gene match: 14. CDR1 and CDR2 (germline): SNHLY, FYNNEI. The CDR3 has 13 residues. The CDR3 coding sequence is TGTGCCCGACAGAAGACAGGGGGCAGTGAGCAGTACTTC. The encoded protein is CARQKTGGSEQYF.

The chain couples TRBV7-2 to TRBJ2-1; possible D gene TRBD2, 5 bases. Trimming stripped 5 bases from V and 0 bases from J, with 14 bases between. The CDR3 is 16 residues long. The V gene's germline CDR1 is SGHTA and CDR2 FQGNSA. CDR3 sequence reads: CASSSGAVSSYNEQFF. In DNA, the CDR3 is TGTGCCAGCAGCAGCGGCGCGGTAAGCTCCTACAATGAGCAGTTCTTC.

This clonotype was picked up a small number of times. The gene calls are TRBV4-1 and TRBJ2-1; TRBD2 matches at 9 bases. CDR3 length: 15 amino acids. Losses at the gene ends were 4 bases for V and 6 bases for J; bases not matched to a gene: 7. The germline CDR1 and CDR2 sequences are MGHRA and YSYEKL. Written as DNA, the CDR3 is TGCGCCAGCAGCCCACGGCTAGCGGGATCCAATGAGCAGTTCTTC. Amino acids: CASSPRLAGSNEQFF.

J is TRBJ2-3 and V is TRBV7-9, with D unresolved. Trimming shortened V by 1 base and J by 4 bases, and 9 bases separated the two germline ends. The germline V gene has CDR1 SEHNR and CDR2 FQNEAQ (reference sequence). CDR3 length: 14 residues. In DNA form, the CDR3 reads TGTGCCAGCAGCTTAGAGGGCTTATCAGATACGCAGTATTTT. This sequence encodes CASSLEGLSDTQYF.

This clonotype was seen a handful of times. The V gene is TRBV7-6, the J gene TRBJ1-1, with D possibly TRBD1 on 6 matching bases. Germline values: CDR1 SGHVS, CDR2 FNYEAQ. This CDR3 region has 14 residues. Deletions cut 6 bases from V and 1 base from J, with 12 bases between. The CDR3: CASSRQDQNTEAFF. The CDR3 DNA sequence: TGTGCCAGCAGTCGACAGGACCAGAACACTGAAGCTTTCTTT. The complete variable domain, with remaining parts taken from reference TRBV7-6 and TRBJ1-1, reads GAGVSQSPRYKVTKRGQDVALRCDPISGHVSLYWYRQALGQGPEFLTYFNYEAQQDKSGLPNDRFSAERPEGSISTLTIQRTEQRDSAMYRCASSRQDQNTEAFFGQGTRLTVV.

The chain joins TRBV6-6 to TRBJ2-7, with TRBD2 as a possible D gene (5 bases). Germline lookup yields CDR1 MNHNY and CDR2 SVGAGI (reference sequence). V gave up 7 bases and J gave up 6 bases, with 19 bases separating them. The CDR3 extends over 14 amino acids. The DNA of the CDR3 is TGTGCCAGCATGAGGGCCTCAGAAGGTCTCGAGCAGTACTTC. This encodes CASMRASEGLEQYF.

The J gene is TRBJ2-5, the V gene TRBV20-1, with 10 bases matching TRBD1. Gene TRBJ2-7 matches the end of the DNA better, so the J call may be wrong. The CDR3 totals 17 residues. CDR1 and CDR2 (germline): DFQATT, SNEGSKA (reference sequence). The CDR3 nucleotides are TGCAGTGCTAGAGATATCAAGGGGACAGGGGAAGCCTACGAGCAGTACTTC. Translation: CSARDIKGTGEAYEQYF.

This chain joins TRBV5-5 and TRBJ1-2; unclear D gene. Germline CDR1 SGHKS, CDR2 YYEKEE (reference sequence). This CDR3 has 18 amino acids. The V end was cut by 0 bases, the J end by 4 bases, with 22 bases between. The chain's CDR3 is CASSLELEHPGLGYGYTF. As DNA, the CDR3 is TGTGCCAGCAGCTTGGAGTTAGAACATCCCGGGCTGGGCTATGGCTACACCTTC.

This clonotype was observed at least ten times. The chain uses TRBV13 and TRBJ2-5; D gene unclear. The CDR3 length is 13 residues. Germline V lookup: CDR1 PRHDT, CDR2 FYEKMQ (reference sequence). Trimming took 5 bases from V and 5 from J, leaving 12 bases between them. This chain's CDR3 is CASSRSPQETQYF. CDR3 DNA sequence: TGTGCCAGCAGCCGATCCCCCCAGGAGACCCAGTACTTC. Drawing the rest from reference TRBV13 and TRBJ2-5, the complete variable domain is AAGVIQSPRHLIKEKRETATLKCYPIPRHDTVYWYQQGPGQDPQFLISFYEKMQSDKGSIPDRFSAQQFSDYHSELNMSSLELGDSALYFCASSRSPQETQYFGPGTRLLVL.

The V and J genes are TRBV15 and TRBJ1-5; 7 bases fit TRBD1. V dropped 0 bases and J dropped 5; count of bases not matched to a gene: 4. There are 15 residues in the CDR3. Germline lookup yields CDR1 LNHNV and CDR2 YYDKDF (reference sequence). Here the CDR3 DNA reads TGTGCCACCAGCAGAGATCGACAGGGTGATCAGCCCCAGCATTTT. Its translation is CATSRDRQGDQPQHF.

This clonotype has a handful of counts. The chain's CDR3 is CSVEGRGANYGYTF. In DNA form, the CDR3 reads TGCAGCGTTGAAGGACGGGGGGCTAACTATGGCTACACCTTC. This chain connects TRBV29-1 to TRBJ1-2; a possible D gene is TRBD1 (5 bases). The CDR3 totals 14 residues. Trimming shortened V by 1 base and J by 0 bases, and 9 bases separated the two germline ends. Germline V gene lookup returns CDR1 SQVTM and CDR2 ANQGSEA. The whole variable domain, filled in from reference TRBV29-1 and TRBJ1-2, reads SAVISQKPSRDICQRGTSLTIQCQVDSQVTMMFWYRQQPGQSLTLIATANQGSEATYESGFVIDKFPISRPNLTFSTLTVSNMSPEDSSIYLCSVEGRGANYGYTFGSGTRLTVV.

This clonotype was detected only a few times. The chain recombines TRBV25-1 with TRBJ2-2, with TRBD2 matching over 10 bases. The V and J ends lost 2 bases and 6 bases, in that order; junction bases with no gene match: 12. CDR1 is MGHDK, CDR2 SYGVNS, per germline. CDR3 size: 18 residues. The CDR3 region has the DNA TGTGCCAGCAGTGAAAGGTTTCCCGCTAGCGGGAGATCCGGGGAGCTGTTTTTT. It translates to CASSERFPASGRSGELFF.

This clonotype appeared a few times. The chain couples TRBV12-3 or TRBV12-4 to TRBJ2-3; D possibly corresponds to TRBD2 (6 bases). Trimming removed 10 bases from V and 2 bases from J, with 13 bases in between. This CDR3 comprises 13 residues. The CDR3 DNA follows: TGTGCCACCGCCTGGGAGGACACAGATACGCAGTATTTT. Amino acids: CATAWEDTDTQYF.

The CDR3 spells CASSPQESGNYGYTF. The CDR3, as DNA: TGTGCCAGCAGCCCCCAGGAATCTGGGAACTATGGCTACACCTTC. The chain carries TRBV7-3 and TRBJ1-2; D is uncertain. CDR1 is SGHTA and CDR2 is FQGTGA in the germline V gene. Trimming removed 5 bases at V and 2 bases at J, with 15 bases between. The CDR3 contains 15 residues.

The chain uses TRBV27 and TRBJ2-5, with unresolved D. Trimming took 5 bases from V and 0 from J, leaving 10 bases between them. CDR3 length equals 14 residues. Germline V gene sequence: CDR1 MNHEY, CDR2 SMNVEV (reference sequence). The CDR3 here is CASSPSWYQETQYF. The CDR3 DNA is TGTGCCAGCAGTCCGAGCTGGTACCAAGAGACCCAGTACTTC.

This clonotype was seen a few times. The chain carries TRBV5-6 and TRBJ2-5; tentative D call: TRBD1 (6 bases). Judging by the DNA end, TRBJ2-7 fits better; the J call may be wrong. The CDR3 is made up of 15 amino acids. Germline lookup yields CDR1 SGHDT and CDR2 YYEEEE. CDR3 sequence (DNA): TGTGCCAGCAGCTTCCCGGGACACGTAGCCGACGAGCAGTACTTC. It is translated as CASSFPGHVADEQYF.

This clonotype was seen a few times. V and J are TRBV9 and TRBJ1-4; 9 bases fit TRBD1. Germline assignment: CDR1 SGDLS and CDR2 YYNGEE. The CDR3 runs to 14 residues. V shed 4 bases, J shed 7 bases, and the junction held 5 bases outside the gene matches. CDR3: CASSQTGGGEKLFF. CDR3 nucleotides: TGTGCCAGCAGCCAGACAGGGGGAGGTGAAAAACTGTTTTTT.

This chain links TRBV11-2 with TRBJ2-4, with D perhaps assigned TRBD1 or TRBD2 (5 bases each). This CDR3 region has 14 residues. Between the trimmed V and J ends, which lost 5 bases and 6 bases, there was a span of 14 bases. The germline gives CDR1 SGHAT, CDR2 FQNNGV. CDR3 sequence: CASSHGAARNIQYF. As DNA, the CDR3 is TGTGCCAGCAGCCACGGGGCAGCCCGAAACATTCAGTACTTC. The full variable domain, with the rest looked up from reference TRBV11-2 and TRBJ2-4, is EAGVAQSPRYKIIEKRQSVAFWCNPISGHATLYWYQQILGQGPKLLIQFQNNGVVDDSQLPKDRFSAERLKGVDSTLKIQPAKLEDSAVYLCASSHGAARNIQYFGAGTRLSVL.

The chain recombines TRBV11-2 with TRBJ2-7, with TRBD1 matching over 7 bases. The germline gives CDR1 SGHAT, CDR2 FQNNGV. This CDR3 contains 15 residues. V lost 6 bases to trimming and J lost 3 bases; unmatched junction nucleotides: 11. The CDR3, as DNA: TGTGCCAGCAGGACCCCGGGACAGCGAAACTACGAGCAGTACTTC. Translating gives CASRTPGQRNYEQYF.

This clonotype appeared a few times. The J gene is TRBJ2-7, the V gene TRBV5-1; D gene unclear. Between the trimmed V and J ends, which lost 1 base and 2 bases, there was a span of 7 bases. Germline V CDR1 and CDR2: SGHRS, YFSETQ. The CDR3 totals 13 residues. CDR3 amino acids: CASSLTSPYEQYF. CDR3 bases: TGCGCCAGCAGCTTGACATCCCCCTACGAGCAGTACTTC.

This clonotype was counted between two and nine times. The rearrangement links TRBV7-2 to TRBJ2-3; maybe TRBD2 (7 bases). CDR3 length: 15 amino acids. V was pared by 3 bases and J by 5 bases, with 15 bases between. Per germline, CDR1 SGHTA and CDR2 FQGNSA. CDR3 sequence: CASSFGGQGIDTQYF. As DNA, the CDR3 is TGTGCCAGCAGCTTCGGGGGGCAAGGCATAGATACGCAGTATTTT.

The chain employs TRBV24-1 and TRBJ1-5; tentative D call: TRBD1 (6 bases). CDR3 size: 15 residues. Trimming cost V 8 bases and J 3 bases, with 16 bases left between them. Per the germline V gene, CDR1 is KGHDR and CDR2 is SFDVKD. The CDR3 spells CATNLRPGVNQPQHF. The CDR3, as DNA: TGTGCCACCAATCTCCGGCCAGGGGTCAATCAGCCCCAGCATTTT.

This clonotype was found a few times. This chain connects TRBV5-1 to TRBJ2-3; either TRBD1 or TRBD2 may fit D (5 bases each). CDR1 is SGHRS, CDR2 YFSETQ, per germline. V was shortened by 2 bases and J by 4 bases, with 11 bases between the two germline ends. The CDR3 extends over 14 amino acids. The CDR3 region is CASSFGAEADTQYF. The CDR3 DNA reads TGCGCCAGCAGCTTCGGGGCCGAGGCAGATACGCAGTATTTT.

The chain joins TRBV6-4 to TRBJ2-5, with TRBD1 matching 8 bases. The V and J ends lost 4 bases and 4 bases, in that order; junction bases with no gene match: 5. Germline V CDR1 and CDR2: MRHNA, SNTAGT. This CDR3 has 14 residues. CDR3 residues: CASSATQGGETQYF. CDR3 DNA sequence: TGTGCCAGCAGTGCGACACAGGGGGGAGAGACCCAGTACTTC.

This clonotype showed up just a few times. The chain carries TRBV20-1 and TRBJ2-1; 12 bases align to TRBD2. There are 17 residues in the CDR3. Germline-derived CDR1 and CDR2 are DFQATT and SNEGSKA (reference sequence). V lost 5 bases, J lost 9 bases, and 17 bases stayed unmatched. Written as DNA, the CDR3 is TGCAGTGCTGGGTTCCGCCTAGCGGGAGGGCTCTCGTTTGAGCAGTTCTTC. Protein product: CSAGFRLAGGLSFEQFF.

This clonotype was observed a handful of times. The rearrangement joins TRBV3-1 to TRBJ2-5, with D possibly TRBD1 on 6 matching bases. This CDR3 has 13 residues. Trimming stripped 1 base from V and 11 bases from J, with 14 bases between. Germline CDR1 reads LGHDT; CDR2 reads YNNKEL (reference sequence). The CDR3 DNA follows: TGTGCCAGCAGCCAAGCAGGGGTTGAAGAGCAGTACTTC. It is translated as CASSQAGVEEQYF.

This clonotype occurred a few times. The rearrangement links TRBV20-1 to TRBJ2-7; the match to TRBD2 covers 10 bases. The CDR3 extends over 16 amino acids. With V trimmed by 6 bases and J by 2 bases, 13 bases remained unmatched. The germline V gene has CDR1 DFQATT and CDR2 SNEGSKA (reference sequence). CDR3 sequence: CSAVPFEREGPYEQYF. The CDR3, as DNA: TGCAGTGCAGTCCCCTTTGAGCGGGAGGGCCCCTACGAGCAGTACTTC.

This clonotype appeared a few times. The chain links TRBV28 to TRBJ2-1; no firm D call. The germline gives CDR1 MDHEN, CDR2 SYDVKM. This CDR3 has 14 residues. The V gene lost 5 bases and the J gene lost 7 bases, with 15 bases spanning the gap. CDR3 sequence (DNA): TGTGCCAGCAGTAAGCCGAGAGGATGGAATGAGCAGTTCTTC. Its protein product is CASSKPRGWNEQFF.